This T cell receptor beta chain was sequenced for a study of beta chain features in type 1 diabetes listed by TCRdb under 2018. Study-level background: Mean age, gender distribution, total cell number and subset yield were not different between patients and healthy donors. A total of about 110,000,000 sorted cells were examined across all samples, and a strong correlation was observed between cell number per subset and RNA yield. The study compared the TCRB repertoires of sorted circulating CD4+ T cell subsets in recently diagnosed type 1 diabetes patients with those in matched healthy donors. Naive and central memory subsets were obtained from all 28 donors, but regulatory and stem cell-like memory subsets were isolated from only 8 patients and roughly eight healthy donors.

The High Capacity cDNA Reverse Transcription Kit was used to reverse transcribe all of the isolated RNA, meaning that expressed TCRB transcripts were what got sequenced. Deep immunoSEQ sequencing was performed on naive, central memory and regulatory T cell samples, with an average of roughly 3.5 million total reads per sample. After sorted cells were lysed in RLT buffer, RNA was extracted with DNase-treated RNeasy Micro or Mini kits, with the choice depending on cell number. Each cell subset was processed separately to prevent cross-contamination, with patient and healthy donor samples processed together. The immunoSEQ multiplex PCR was used to amplify TCRB sequences from cDNA, yielding 87-bp fragments that span the CDR3 region. Amplicons were sequenced on the Illumina HiSeq platform. For the original study's pipeline: PCR bias was computationally corrected using synthetic template baselines, reads within Hamming distance 2 were collapsed, and singletons that could not be merged were discarded. Reads were aligned against IMGT so that V, D and J genes, CDR3 length and insertions or deletions at six rearrangement sites could be assigned. Within each subset, clonotype counts were normalized to sorted cell number, after which true diversity and Gini coefficients were computed with the tcR R package. The overlap coefficient, calculated on TCRB nucleotide sequences, was used to quantify repertoire sharing. Drawn from immuneACCESS, this table holds only the in-frame rearrangements with V and J called that TCRdb kept. Clones are partly lost; checked studies trace under half to an unresolved V gene and leave the rest unexplained. D and trimming were read from the DNA, whereas the V and J calls and clone size are those reported in that table. In all, the sample holds a few hundred thousand clones, and 25% to 30% of those were seen once. Together, the top ten hold 4% of the sample.

CDR1 is given as SQVTM and CDR2 as ANQGSEA, both from the germline V gene. Deletion took 7 bases off V and 8 bases off J, with a span of 18 bases between the germline ends. The CDR3 measures 13 amino acids from cysteine to phenylalanine. The sequence is cut down to CDR3 DNA, 39 bases in frame from base 1. From each donor, a single peripheral blood sample of around 0.12 L on average was drawn into heparinised tubes. Using a panel that included CD45RO, CCR7, CD25, CD127, CD95 and CD27, naive, central memory, regulatory and stem cell-like memory CD4+ T cells were sorted on a BD FACSAria II. Every sorted population had a purity above 95%. PBMCs were separated immediately by Lymphoprep density gradient centrifugation and were stained directly, without being cultured. So that batch effects would be minimized, each experiment stained and sorted samples in pairs, pairing one healthy donor with one patient.

Here is what the overall study found, with its caveats: Shorter templates might be favored by PCR, yet because patient and control samples were amplified and corrected together, any such skew would affect both groups equally. In all four CD4+ subsets, TCRB CDR3 length was moderately but significantly shorter in type 1 diabetes patients. Naive, central memory and regulatory TCRB repertoires appeared more similar among patients than among healthy donors. At VDJ recombination sites, patients with type 1 diabetes made fewer insertions and deleted more nucleotides, a pattern implying thymic rearrangement abnormalities. Because cDNA was sequenced instead of genomic DNA, activated cells with high expression could be over-represented, although the groups did not differ in activation or CD3 levels. HLA sub-analyses involved small numbers of individuals, so any influence of HLA type on TCRB rearrangement remained unresolved.

Comments on this clone: Its antigen has not been determined. Base qualities are not recorded, but no much larger clone differs from it by a single base.

Specimen: central memory CD4+ T cells from blood. The TCR was taken from a man aged 30 to 39 in good health. This sequence uses TRBV29-1 and TRBJ2-1; matching of 6 bases hints at TRBD1 as the D gene. The bases read TGCAGCGCGTCACAGGGAAAAGGCGATGAGCAGTTCTTC. Translated, it gives CSASQGKGDEQFF.